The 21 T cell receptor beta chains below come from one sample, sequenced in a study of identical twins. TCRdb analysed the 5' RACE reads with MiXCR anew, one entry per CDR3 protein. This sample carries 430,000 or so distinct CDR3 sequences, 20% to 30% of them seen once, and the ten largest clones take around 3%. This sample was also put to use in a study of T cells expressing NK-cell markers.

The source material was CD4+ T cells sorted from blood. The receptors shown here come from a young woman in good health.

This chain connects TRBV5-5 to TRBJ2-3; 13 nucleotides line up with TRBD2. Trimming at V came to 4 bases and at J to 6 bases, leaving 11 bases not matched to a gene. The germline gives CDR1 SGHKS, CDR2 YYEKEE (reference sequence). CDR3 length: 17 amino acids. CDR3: CASSPRTSGRNADTQYF. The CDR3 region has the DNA TGTGCCAGCAGCCCTCGGACTAGCGGGAGAAATGCGGATACGCAGTATTTT.

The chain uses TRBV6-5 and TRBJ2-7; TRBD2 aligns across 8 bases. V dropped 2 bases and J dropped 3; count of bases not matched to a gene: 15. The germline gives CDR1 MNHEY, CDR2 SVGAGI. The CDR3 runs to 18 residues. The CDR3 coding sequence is TGTGCCAGCAGTTACACGGGACGGGAGGGGACCATTAACTACGAGCAGTACTTC. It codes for CASSYTGREGTINYEQYF.

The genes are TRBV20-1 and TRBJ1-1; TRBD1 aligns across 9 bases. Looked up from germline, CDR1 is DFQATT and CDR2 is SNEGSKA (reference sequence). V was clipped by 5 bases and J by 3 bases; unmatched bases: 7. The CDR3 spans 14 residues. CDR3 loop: CSAPTGGVDTEAFF. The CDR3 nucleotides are TGCAGTGCTCCGACAGGGGGTGTCGACACTGAAGCTTTCTTT.

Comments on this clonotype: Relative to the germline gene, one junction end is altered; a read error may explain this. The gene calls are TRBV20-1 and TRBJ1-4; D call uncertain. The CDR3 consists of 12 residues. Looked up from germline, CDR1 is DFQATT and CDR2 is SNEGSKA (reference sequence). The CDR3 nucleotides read TGCAGTGCGGTTCTCATTAATGGAAAACTGTTTTTT. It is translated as CSAVLINGKLFF.

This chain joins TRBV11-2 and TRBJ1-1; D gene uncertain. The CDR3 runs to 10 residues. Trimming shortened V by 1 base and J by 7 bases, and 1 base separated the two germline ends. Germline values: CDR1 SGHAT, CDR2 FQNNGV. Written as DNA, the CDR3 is TGTGCCAGCAGCTTAGTTGAAGCTTTCTTT. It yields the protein CASSLVEAFF. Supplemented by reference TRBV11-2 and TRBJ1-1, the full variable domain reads EAGVAQSPRYKIIEKRQSVAFWCNPISGHATLYWYQQILGQGPKLLIQFQNNGVVDDSQLPKDRFSAERLKGVDSTLKIQPAKLEDSAVYLCASSLVEAFFGQGTRLTVV.

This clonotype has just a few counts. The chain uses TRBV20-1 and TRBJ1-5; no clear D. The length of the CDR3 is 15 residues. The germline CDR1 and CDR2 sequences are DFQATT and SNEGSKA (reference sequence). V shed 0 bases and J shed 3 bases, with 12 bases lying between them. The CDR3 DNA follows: TGCAGTGCTAGAGATGGGGTGACCATCAATCAGCCCCAGCATTTT. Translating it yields CSARDGVTINQPQHF.

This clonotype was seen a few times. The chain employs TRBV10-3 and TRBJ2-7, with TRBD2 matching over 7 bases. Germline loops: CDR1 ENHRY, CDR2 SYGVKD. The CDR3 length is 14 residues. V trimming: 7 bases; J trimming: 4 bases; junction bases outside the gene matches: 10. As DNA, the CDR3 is TGTGCCATCAAAAATAGCGGGCTTGATTACGAGCAGTACTTC. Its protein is CAIKNSGLDYEQYF.

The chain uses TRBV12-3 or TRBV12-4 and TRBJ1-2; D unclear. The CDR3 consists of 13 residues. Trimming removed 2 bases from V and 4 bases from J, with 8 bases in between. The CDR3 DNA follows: TGTGCCAGCAGTTTACGGCCAGCCTATGGCTACACCTTC. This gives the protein CASSLRPAYGYTF.

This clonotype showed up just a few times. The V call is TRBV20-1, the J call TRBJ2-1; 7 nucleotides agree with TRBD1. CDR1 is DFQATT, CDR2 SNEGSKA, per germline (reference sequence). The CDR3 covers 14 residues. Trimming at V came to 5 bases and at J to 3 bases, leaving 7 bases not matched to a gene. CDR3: CSAPRTGIYNEQFF. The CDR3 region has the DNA TGCAGTGCTCCCCGGACAGGAATCTACAATGAGCAGTTCTTC.

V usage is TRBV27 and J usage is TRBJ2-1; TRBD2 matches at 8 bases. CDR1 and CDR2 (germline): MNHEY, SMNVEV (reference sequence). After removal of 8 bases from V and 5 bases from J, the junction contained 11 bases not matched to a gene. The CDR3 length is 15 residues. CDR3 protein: CASGHTRGGNNEQFF. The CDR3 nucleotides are TGTGCCAGCGGTCATACTCGGGGGGGAAACAATGAGCAGTTCTTC.

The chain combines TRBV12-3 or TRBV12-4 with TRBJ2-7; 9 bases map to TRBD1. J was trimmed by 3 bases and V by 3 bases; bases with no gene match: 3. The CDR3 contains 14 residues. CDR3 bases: TGTGCCAGCAGTTTTCGGACAGGGGACTACGAGCAGTACTTC. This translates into CASSFRTGDYEQYF.

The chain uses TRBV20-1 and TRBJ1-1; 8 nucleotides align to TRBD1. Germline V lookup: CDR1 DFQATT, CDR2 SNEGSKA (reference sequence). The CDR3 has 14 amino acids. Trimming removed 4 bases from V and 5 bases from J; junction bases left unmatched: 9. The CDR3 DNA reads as TGCAGTGCTACCAGACAGGGGCCGGGGACTGAAGCTTTCTTT. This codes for CSATRQGPGTEAFF.

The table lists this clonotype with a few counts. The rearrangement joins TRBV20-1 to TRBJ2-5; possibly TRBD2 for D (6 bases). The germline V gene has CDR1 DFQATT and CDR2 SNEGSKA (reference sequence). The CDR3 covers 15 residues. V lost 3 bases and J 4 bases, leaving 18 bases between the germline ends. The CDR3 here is CSARDLREVLETQYF. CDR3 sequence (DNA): TGCAGTGCTAGGGACTTGAGGGAGGTTCTAGAGACCCAGTACTTC.

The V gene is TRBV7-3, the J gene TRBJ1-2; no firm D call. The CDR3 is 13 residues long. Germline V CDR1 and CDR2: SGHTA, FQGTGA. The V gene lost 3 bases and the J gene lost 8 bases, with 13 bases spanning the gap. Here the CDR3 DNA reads TGTGCCAGCAGCTTTCGGAGCGGCGAGGGCTACACCTTC. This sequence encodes CASSFRSGEGYTF.

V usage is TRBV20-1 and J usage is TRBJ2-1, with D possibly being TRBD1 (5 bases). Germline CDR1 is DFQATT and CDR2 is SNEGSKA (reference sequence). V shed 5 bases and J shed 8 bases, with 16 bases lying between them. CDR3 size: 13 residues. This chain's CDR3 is CSAVKRGRDEQFF. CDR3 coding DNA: TGCAGTGCTGTAAAAAGGGGTAGGGATGAGCAGTTCTTC.

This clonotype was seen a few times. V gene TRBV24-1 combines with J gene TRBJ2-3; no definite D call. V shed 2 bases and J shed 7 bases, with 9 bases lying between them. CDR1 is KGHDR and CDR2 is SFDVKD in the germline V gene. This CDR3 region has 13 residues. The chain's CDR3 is CATSDSQLNTQYF. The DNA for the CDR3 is TGTGCCACCAGTGATTCCCAGCTTAATACGCAGTATTTT.

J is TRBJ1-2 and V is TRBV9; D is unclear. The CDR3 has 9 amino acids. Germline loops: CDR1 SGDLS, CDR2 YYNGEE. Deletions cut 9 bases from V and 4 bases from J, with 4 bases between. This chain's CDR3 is CATSYGYTF. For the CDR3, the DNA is TGTGCCACCTCCTATGGCTACACCTTC. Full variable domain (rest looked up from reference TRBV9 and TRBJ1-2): DSGVTQTPKHLITATGQRVTLRCSPRSGDLSVYWYQQSLDQGLQFLIQYYNGEERAKGNILERFSAQQFPDLHSELNLSSLELGDSALYFCATSYGYTFGSGTRLTVV.

CDR3 region: CSVDRGAANYGYTF. As DNA, the CDR3 is TGCAGCGTTGACCGCGGAGCCGCTAACTATGGCTACACCTTC. The rearrangement uses TRBV29-1 and TRBJ1-2, with D hard to call. The CDR3 extends over 14 amino acids. The V gene lost 3 bases and the J gene lost 0 bases, with 11 bases spanning the gap. Per the germline V gene, CDR1 is SQVTM and CDR2 is ANQGSEA.

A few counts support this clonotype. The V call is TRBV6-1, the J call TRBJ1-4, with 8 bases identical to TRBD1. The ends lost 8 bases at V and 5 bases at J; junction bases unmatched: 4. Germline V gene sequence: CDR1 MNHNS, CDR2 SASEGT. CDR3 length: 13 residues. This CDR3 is CASRGQANEKLFF. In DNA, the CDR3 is TGTGCCAGCCGGGGACAGGCGAATGAAAAACTGTTTTTT.

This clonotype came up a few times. CDR3 nucleotide sequence: TGTGCCAGCAGCCTACAAGCAGCGGGGGGGAGTAATGAGCAGTTCTTC. It yields the protein CASSLQAAGGSNEQFF. V and J are TRBV7-2 and TRBJ2-1; TRBD2 agrees at 10 bases. CDR1 is SGHTA, CDR2 FQGNSA, per germline. This CDR3 contains 16 residues. V lost 5 bases and J lost 7; bases outside the gene matches: 11.

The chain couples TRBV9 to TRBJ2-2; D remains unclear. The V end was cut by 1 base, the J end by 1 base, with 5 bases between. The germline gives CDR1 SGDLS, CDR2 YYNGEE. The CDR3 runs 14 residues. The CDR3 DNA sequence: TGTGCCAGCAGCGTATATATGAACACCGGGGAGCTGTTTTTT. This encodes CASSVYMNTGELFF.